One sample yielded the 23 T cell receptor beta chains listed below, sequenced in a study of cytomegalovirus exposure and HLA in healthy donors. 60 Vbeta and 13 Jbeta primers were used in PCR. Assay: immunoSEQ multiplex PCR; the TCRdb copy retains only in-frame clones and omits some. The data show fewer than 200,000 clones, around 83% seen once. The sequencing input was PBMCs. Receptor source: a girl under 10 years old in good health and CMV-seropositive.

V usage is TRBV21-1 and J usage is TRBJ2-3; TRBD1 was called by the table and not checked on the DNA. TRBV21-1 is an annotated pseudogene. The CDR3 has 16 residues. CDR3: CASSSLEDRGPDTQYF. The CDR3 DNA reads TGTGCCAGCAGCTCCCTCGAGGACAGGGGCCCAGATACGCAGTATTTT.

This sequence joins TRBV7-9 and TRBJ2-1; possible D gene TRBD1, 5 bases. There are 14 residues in the CDR3. From germline, CDR1 is SEHNR and CDR2 FQNEAQ (reference sequence). V gave up 5 bases and J gave up 4 bases, with 12 bases separating them. CDR3 sequence reads: CASSPTDRYNEQFF. The CDR3 nucleotides read TGTGCCAGCAGCCCCACTGACAGATACAATGAGCAGTTCTTC.

This chain links TRBV19 with TRBJ2-1, with D possibly matching TRBD2 (5 bases). The ends were cut back, 3 bases at V and 6 bases at J, with 15 bases in the middle. This CDR3 comprises 15 residues. Looked up from germline, CDR1 is LNHDA and CDR2 is SQIVND (reference sequence). CDR3 nucleotide sequence: TGTGCCAGTAGTATTGAGGGCGAAGGTTTCAATGAGCAGTTCTTC. It is translated as CASSIEGEGFNEQFF.

V is TRBV19 and J is TRBJ1-1; 8 bases align to TRBD1. With V trimmed by 3 bases and J by 7 bases, 10 bases remained unmatched. This CDR3 comprises 15 residues. The germline V gene encodes CDR1 LNHDA and CDR2 SQIVND (reference sequence). For the CDR3, the DNA is TGTGCCAGTAGTATCAGGGGGCAGTCATTAAGTGAAGCTTTCTTT. This codes for CASSIRGQSLSEAFF.

The chain carries TRBV2 and TRBJ2-2; tentative D call: TRBD1 (5 bases). The CDR3 covers 15 residues. Germline values: CDR1 SNHLY, CDR2 FYNNEI. Trimming cost V 4 bases and J 0 bases, with 9 bases left between them. CDR3 DNA sequence: TGTGCCAGCAGTGGGACACCTACGAACACCGGGGAGCTGTTTTTT. The encoded protein is CASSGTPTNTGELFF.

In its sample, this clone was seen a few times. The genes are TRBV7-9 and TRBJ1-3; no firm D call. The CDR3 has 12 amino acids. V was pared by 8 bases and J by 0 bases, with 5 bases between. CDR1 and CDR2 (germline): SEHNR, FQNEAQ (reference sequence). DNA for the CDR3: TGTGCCAGCCAGTACTCTGGAAACACCATATATTTT. Residues: CASQYSGNTIYF.

This clone was detected only a few times. The chain combines TRBV19 with TRBJ1-1, with unresolved D. Germline V gives CDR1 LNHDA, CDR2 SQIVND (reference sequence). CDR3 length equals 14 residues. The V end was cut by 0 bases, the J end by 6 bases, with 11 bases between. This CDR3 is CASSIDRYGAEAFF. As DNA, the CDR3 is TGTGCCAGTAGTATAGATAGGTACGGAGCTGAAGCTTTCTTT.

This chain uses TRBV12-5 with TRBJ1-1, with TRBD1 identical over 9 bases. The germline V gene has CDR1 LGHNT and CDR2 FRNRAP. The CDR3 has 12 residues. V shed 5 bases and J 8 bases; nucleotides not matched to a gene: 3. The CDR3 sequence is CASGLGQGEAFF. In DNA form, the CDR3 reads TGTGCTAGTGGTCTCGGACAGGGGGAAGCTTTCTTT. Using reference TRBV12-5 and TRBJ1-1 for the parts outside the CDR3, the full variable domain is DARVTQTPRHKVTEMGQEVTMRCQPILGHNTVFWYRQTMMQGLELLAYFRNRAPLDDSGMPKDRFSAEMPDATLATLKIQPSEPRDSAVYFCASGLGQGEAFFGQGTRLTVV.

Here the CDR3 reads CASSLVSGLAGGPRYEQYF. The CDR3 coding sequence is TGTGCCAGCAGTTTAGTGTCGGGACTAGCGGGAGGGCCAAGGTACGAGCAGTACTTC. The rearrangement uses TRBV28 and TRBJ2-7, with 16 bases lining up with TRBD2. The CDR3 covers 19 residues. CDR1 and CDR2 (germline): MDHEN, SYDVKM. Losses at the gene ends were 2 bases for V and 4 bases for J; bases not matched to a gene: 11.

The chain uses TRBV7-3 and TRBJ2-3, with 7 bases identical to TRBD1. Germline CDR1 is SGHTA and CDR2 is FQGTGA. The CDR3 consists of 16 residues. Unmatched junction bases numbered 11, after V lost 6 bases and J lost 2 bases. CDR3 bases: TGTGCCAGCAGTTCGACCGGGACAGACATCACAGATACGCAGTATTTT. Protein product: CASSSTGTDITDTQYF.

The CDR3 is CASSQGGEGVSAQHF. The CDR3 nucleotides read TGCGCCAGCAGCCAAGGGGGGGAAGGGGTCAGCGCCCAGCATTTT. The V call is TRBV4-1, the J call TRBJ1-5; a weak D match, TRBD1 (5 bases). The CDR3 is 15 amino acids. Germline assignment: CDR1 MGHRA and CDR2 YSYEKL. V lost 1 base to trimming and J lost 11 bases, with 18 bases between them.

This rearrangement joins TRBV6-1 to TRBJ1-2, with a tentative D call TRBD1 (5 bases). Germline-derived CDR1 and CDR2 are MNHNS and SASEGT. Trimming cost V 8 bases and J 0 bases, with 16 bases left between them. This CDR3 spans 15 amino acids. The CDR3 nucleotides read TGTGCCAGCGGATCGACAGCCTTTACTAACTATGGCTACACCTTC. Amino acid sequence: CASGSTAFTNYGYTF.

The chain uses TRBV27 and TRBJ1-2; D might be TRBD1 (6 bases). V gave up 3 bases and J gave up 4 bases, with 9 bases separating them. Germline CDR1 is MNHEY and CDR2 is SMNVEV (reference sequence). CDR3 length: 13 amino acids. CDR3 coding DNA: TGTGCCAGCAGTTTCGGGGGGGCCTATGGCTACACCTTC. Encoded protein: CASSFGGAYGYTF.

The chain has TRBV30 and TRBJ1-5, with TRBD1 matching over 8 bases. J lost 9 bases, V lost 3 bases, and 13 bases had no gene match. The germline CDR1 and CDR2 sequences are GTSNPN and SVGIG (reference sequence). The CDR3 has 15 residues. The CDR3, as DNA: TGTGCCTGGAGCAACCCCGGGACAGGTCCCCGGCCCCAGCATTTT. It encodes CAWSNPGTGPRPQHF. The entire variable domain, with the rest obtained from reference TRBV30 and TRBJ1-5, is as follows: SQTIHQWPATLVQPVGSPLSLECTVEGTSNPNLYWYRQAAGRGLQLLFYSVGIGQISSEVPQNLSASRPQDRQFILSSKKLLLSDSGFYLCAWSNPGTGPRPQHFGDGTRLSIL.

The chain uses TRBV29-1 and TRBJ1-3; 7 positions match TRBD1. Trimming removed 3 bases from V and 4 bases from J; junction bases left unmatched: 6. The germline gives CDR1 SQVTM, CDR2 ANQGSEA. This CDR3 is 14 amino acids long. The CDR3 DNA sequence: TGCAGCGTTGATGGCCCGGGACAGGGAAACACCATATATTTT. Its translation is CSVDGPGQGNTIYF.

In this sample, this clone turned up once. This chain connects TRBV11-1 to TRBJ2-1, with 9 bases identical to TRBD2. Losses at the gene ends were 5 bases for V and 7 bases for J; bases not matched to a gene: 6. The germline V gene has CDR1 SGHAT and CDR2 FQDESV (reference sequence). The CDR3 is made up of 14 amino acids. CDR3 DNA: TGTGCCAGCAGCCCCCTTAGCGGGAGAAATGAGCAGTTCTTC. Its translation: CASSPLSGRNEQFF.

The V gene is TRBV18, the J gene TRBJ1-1; 9 bases match TRBD1. This CDR3 comprises 15 residues. Germline trimming cut 6 bases from V and 1 base from J; bases unmatched to any gene: 6. Germline-derived CDR1 and CDR2 are KGHSH and LQKENI. CDR3 region: CASSPDRGTNTEAFF. CDR3 sequence (DNA): TGTGCCAGCTCTCCAGACAGGGGGACGAACACTGAAGCTTTCTTT. Looking up the rest from reference TRBV18 and TRBJ1-1 gives the full variable domain: NAGVMQNPRHLVRRRGQEARLRCSPMKGHSHVYWYRQLPEEGLKFMVYLQKENIIDESGMPKERFSAEFPKEGPSILRIQQVVRGDSAAYFCASSPDRGTNTEAFFGQGTRLTVV.

The genes are TRBV19 and TRBJ2-2; TRBD2 agrees at 8 bases. The CDR3 runs 19 residues. The trim removed 4 bases at V and 5 bases at J, leaving 18 bases unmatched. Germline assignment: CDR1 LNHDA and CDR2 SQIVND (reference sequence). CDR3 loop: CASSTLYLTSGGGTGELFF. CDR3 coding DNA: TGTGCCAGTAGTACGCTTTATTTAACTAGCGGAGGAGGGACCGGGGAGCTGTTTTTT.

The chain has TRBV21-1 and TRBJ1-5; the DNA was not compared with TRBD1, the D call given in the table. TRBV21-1 is a pseudogene locus. The CDR3 covers 14 residues. The CDR3 bases are TGTGCCAGCCCCAGGGGCACAGGCTCAGGGCCCCAGCATTTT. Protein product: CASPRGTGSGPQHF.

This clone occurred a few times. The J gene is TRBJ1-3, the V gene TRBV5-1; 7 bases agree with TRBD1. CDR1 and CDR2 from the germline V gene are SGHRS and YFSETQ. V was pared by 4 bases and J by 3 bases, with 4 bases of the junction left unmatched. CDR3 length equals 14 residues. The CDR3 bases are TGCGCCAGCAGCCAGGGGGACGGTGGAAACACCATATATTTT. Translation: CASSQGDGGNTIYF.

V and J are TRBV28 and TRBJ2-2, with TRBD1 matching 9 bases. CDR1 and CDR2 (germline): MDHEN, SYDVKM. J gave up 5 bases and V 3 bases, and 7 bases lay outside the gene matches. This CDR3 is built from 16 residues. The CDR3 is CASSLARQGGTGELFF. As DNA, the CDR3 is TGTGCCAGCAGTTTGGCTCGACAGGGGGGGACCGGGGAGCTGTTTTTT.

The J gene is TRBJ1-5, the V gene TRBV30; maybe TRBD1 (5 bases). With 1 base removed from V and 6 bases from J, the gap between germline ends came to 10 bases. CDR3 length: 13 amino acids. Germline-derived CDR1 and CDR2 are GTSNPN and SVGIG (reference sequence). The CDR3 sequence: CAWSEGDFQPQHF. The CDR3 nucleotides are TGTGCCTGGAGTGAAGGGGATTTTCAGCCCCAGCATTTT.

The rearrangement links TRBV5-6 to TRBJ1-2; the D is unclear. CDR3 length: 15 amino acids. V was trimmed by 4 bases and J by 4 bases, leaving 17 bases between them. Per germline, CDR1 SGHDT and CDR2 YYEEEE. The CDR3 DNA reads TGTGCCAGCAGCCCCCCCGGGGAGGAGGGCTATGGCTACACCTTC. Translation: CASSPPGEEGYGYTF.